The 21 T cell receptor beta chains presented below share a single source sample, sequenced in a study of graft-versus-host responses after intestinal transplantation. Assay used: immunoSEQ multiplex PCR; TCRdb lists only in-frame clones, some missing. There are about 100,000 clones in the sample; roughly 90% occur only once, and over 0.95% lies in the top ten. Their recognized antigens are unknown. Sequenced here: unstimulated CD4+ T cells sorted from spleen or lymph node cells, sampled before transplant. The origin of the receptors is a human donor who was the organ donor for an intestinal transplant.

The rearrangement links TRBV28 to TRBJ1-2, with 9 bases matching TRBD1. J was trimmed by 4 bases and V by 6 bases; bases with no gene match: 9. This CDR3 has 15 residues. From germline, CDR1 is MDHEN and CDR2 SYDVKM. Here the CDR3 reads CASRSTGGRSYGYTF. The CDR3 nucleotides are TGTGCCAGCAGATCAACAGGGGGCCGGAGCTATGGCTACACCTTC.

V usage is TRBV6-5 and J usage is TRBJ1-6; D unresolved. Trimming left V 5 bases short and J 0 bases short, with 5 bases between. The CDR3 is 14 amino acids. Germline-derived CDR1 and CDR2 are MNHEY and SVGAGI. The CDR3 protein is CASSRSSYNSPLHF. In nucleotides, the CDR3 is TGTGCCAGCAGTAGGAGCTCCTATAATTCACCCCTCCACTTT.

The rearrangement links TRBV9 to TRBJ1-3, with no clear D. The CDR3 runs to 16 residues. Germline assignment: CDR1 SGDLS and CDR2 YYNGEE. V lost 0 bases and J 0 bases, leaving 10 bases between the germline ends. For the CDR3, the DNA is TGTGCCAGCAGCGTAGTCGGCGGAAGCTCTGGAAACACCATATATTTT. Its translation is CASSVVGGSSGNTIYF.

This rearrangement joins TRBV30 to TRBJ1-4, with D possibly being TRBD1 (5 bases). CDR3 length: 13 residues. CDR1 GTSNPN and CDR2 SVGIG come from the germline V gene (reference sequence). In nucleotides, the CDR3 is TGTGCGACCGGGGGAGGGTCCTATGGAAAACTGTTTTTT. Encoded protein: CATGGGSYGKLFF.

The chain employs TRBV19 and TRBJ1-2; 8 nucleotides align to TRBD1. Trimming at V came to 5 bases and at J to 2 bases, leaving 4 bases not matched to a gene. The length of the CDR3 is 14 residues. The germline gives CDR1 LNHDA, CDR2 SQIVND (reference sequence). The chain's CDR3 is CASSSTGGNYGYTF. CDR3 coding DNA: TGTGCCAGTAGTTCTACAGGGGGAAACTATGGCTACACCTTC.

CDR3 DNA: TGTGCCAGCTCACGCCCGGGGGACACCATATATTTT. This sequence encodes CASSRPGDTIYF. J is TRBJ1-3 and V is TRBV18; weak D call: TRBD1 (5 bases). Germline values: CDR1 KGHSH, CDR2 LQKENI. The CDR3 sequence is 12 residues long. Trimming cost V 4 bases and J 8 bases, with 9 bases left between them.

The rearrangement links TRBV28 to TRBJ2-7; D not resolved. The CDR3 is 13 amino acids. The germline gives CDR1 MDHEN, CDR2 SYDVKM. The V end was cut by 4 bases, the J end by 3 bases, with 10 bases between. CDR3 region: CASSWLPLYEQYF. For the CDR3, the DNA is TGTGCCAGCAGTTGGCTTCCACTCTACGAGCAGTACTTC.

The chain carries TRBV20-1 and TRBJ1-2; tentative D call: TRBD1 (5 bases). Germline lookup yields CDR1 DFQATT and CDR2 SNEGSKA (reference sequence). With 5 bases removed from V and 4 bases from J, the gap between germline ends came to 8 bases. The CDR3 covers 11 residues. In nucleotides, the CDR3 is TGCAGTGCTGTGGACATCTATGGCTACACCTTC. Translated, it gives CSAVDIYGYTF.

The V and J genes are TRBV30 and TRBJ2-1; 11 bases align to TRBD2. Germline V lookup: CDR1 GTSNPN, CDR2 SVGIG (reference sequence). V shed 0 bases, J shed 10 bases, and the junction held 8 bases outside the gene matches. The CDR3 has 15 residues. The CDR3 DNA sequence: TGTGCCTGGAGTGTAGTAGCGGGGGGGCAGCGGGAGCAGTTCTTC. It specifies CAWSVVAGGQREQFF. The whole variable domain, remainder taken from reference TRBV30 and TRBJ2-1, is SQTIHQWPATLVQPVGSPLSLECTVEGTSNPNLYWYRQAAGRGLQLLFYSVGIGQISSEVPQNLSASRPQDRQFILSSKKLLLSDSGFYLCAWSVVAGGQREQFFGPGTRLTVL.

This chain links TRBV6-1 with TRBJ2-7; D call uncertain. This CDR3 comprises 12 residues. The germline gives CDR1 MNHNS, CDR2 SASEGT. The V end was cut by 6 bases, the J end by 1 base, with 7 bases between. CDR3 coding DNA: TGTGCCAGCAGCGTCCTTTCCTACGAGCAGTACTTC. Its protein is CASSVLSYEQYF.

The V and J genes are TRBV6-5 and TRBJ2-3, with D hard to call. Per the germline V gene, CDR1 is MNHEY and CDR2 is SVGAGI. The V and J ends lost 8 bases and 0 bases respectively, with 6 bases between them. The CDR3 is made up of 12 amino acids. The CDR3 protein is CASGRSTDTQYF. The CDR3 nucleotides read TGTGCCAGCGGGCGGAGCACAGATACGCAGTATTTT.

The genes are TRBV2 and TRBJ2-3; weak D call: TRBD2 (6 bases). Germline V CDR1 and CDR2: SNHLY, FYNNEI. The CDR3 is 14 residues long. Trimming cost V 6 bases and J 6 bases, with 16 bases left between them. CDR3 protein: CASSPGRGVDTQYF. CDR3 in DNA: TGTGCCAGCAGCCCCGGGCGGGGCGTGGATACGCAGTATTTT.

This clone was seen more than once but under ten times. The chain recombines TRBV19 with TRBJ2-2; D uncertain. CDR3 length equals 14 residues. Per the germline V gene, CDR1 is LNHDA and CDR2 is SQIVND (reference sequence). V shed 4 bases and J shed 1 base, with 7 bases lying between them. The CDR3 spells CASSNRQNTGELFF. The CDR3 bases are TGTGCCAGTAGTAACCGACAGAACACCGGGGAGCTGTTTTTT.

The count of this clone is one. In the same sample, other DNA sequences code for this CDR3. The genes are TRBV7-9 and TRBJ1-5; D not resolved. Looked up from germline, CDR1 is SEHNR and CDR2 is FQNEAQ (reference sequence). The CDR3 extends over 13 amino acids. Trimming stripped 1 base from V and 4 bases from J, with 5 bases between. CDR3 amino acids: CASSLDGNQPQHF. The CDR3 DNA reads as TGTGCCAGCAGCTTAGACGGAAATCAGCCCCAGCATTTT.

The V gene is TRBV5-5, the J gene TRBJ1-2; D gene ambiguous. Trimming left V 0 bases short and J 3 bases short, with 3 bases between. Germline CDR1 reads SGHKS; CDR2 reads YYEKEE (reference sequence). This CDR3 is 12 amino acids long. CDR3 in DNA: TGTGCCAGCAGCTTGGACCACTATGGCTACACCTTC. Protein sequence: CASSLDHYGYTF.

The V and J genes are TRBV28 and TRBJ1-5; the match to TRBD1 covers 7 bases. J was trimmed by 7 bases and V by 6 bases; bases with no gene match: 9. In germline, CDR1 is MDHEN, CDR2 SYDVKM. This CDR3 contains 14 residues. CDR3 nucleotide sequence: TGTGCCAGCAGATCGACAGGGTCTATCCAGCCCCAGCATTTT. It specifies CASRSTGSIQPQHF.

This clone was picked up one time. The chain uses TRBV6-1 and TRBJ2-7; possibly TRBD1 for D (5 bases). CDR3 size: 16 residues. Trimming left V 1 base short and J 6 bases short, with 19 bases between. The germline V gene has CDR1 MNHNS and CDR2 SASEGT. CDR3 DNA sequence: TGTGCCAGCAGTGAAGATTTCTCGGGCAGGGTGCGCGAGCAGTACTTC. This encodes CASSEDFSGRVREQYF.

The chain employs TRBV6-1 and TRBJ2-7, with a possible D match to TRBD2 (5 bases). CDR3 size: 14 residues. The V end was cut by 6 bases, the J end by 2 bases, with 14 bases between. Per the germline V gene, CDR1 is MNHNS and CDR2 is SASEGT. CDR3 sequence: CASSARRQAYEQYF. CDR3 sequence (DNA): TGTGCCAGCAGCGCCCGGAGGCAGGCCTACGAGCAGTACTTC.

The J gene is TRBJ2-4, the V gene TRBV18, with D unresolved. Germline lookup yields CDR1 KGHSH and CDR2 LQKENI. The CDR3 length is 14 residues. Between the trimmed V and J ends, which lost 0 bases and 8 bases, there was a span of 11 bases. CDR3 protein: CASSPPSVRDIQYF. The CDR3 DNA sequence: TGTGCCAGCTCACCACCGTCCGTTCGGGACATTCAGTACTTC. Based on the CDR3 plus reference TRBV18 and TRBJ2-4, the full variable domain is NAGVMQNPRHLVRRRGQEARLRCSPMKGHSHVYWYRQLPEEGLKFMVYLQKENIIDESGMPKERFSAEFPKEGPSILRIQQVVRGDSAAYFCASSPPSVRDIQYFGAGTRLSVL.

This clone was detected only once. CDR3 region: CASSSGTGGPTSRTEAFF. The CDR3 DNA reads TGTGCCAGCAGCTCCGGGACAGGGGGTCCTACGTCGAGAACTGAAGCTTTCTTT. The V call is TRBV7-9, the J call TRBJ1-1; 11 bases fit TRBD1. The V gene's germline CDR1 is SEHNR and CDR2 FQNEAQ (reference sequence). This CDR3 is 18 amino acids long. The V segment lost 4 bases and the J segment 5 bases; nucleotides outside the gene matches: 15.

The J gene is TRBJ2-7, the V gene TRBV30; TRBD2 matches at 8 bases. CDR1 GTSNPN and CDR2 SVGIG come from the germline V gene (reference sequence). The CDR3 sequence is 15 residues long. Trimming took 0 bases from V and 2 from J; bases not matched to a gene: 6. CDR3 in amino acids: CAWSVGGGLPYEQYF. The DNA of the CDR3 is TGTGCCTGGAGTGTAGGCGGGGGGCTCCCCTACGAGCAGTACTTC.